This is a list of T cell receptor beta chains from one sample in a study of blood T cell repertoires in COVID-19. Libraries were prepared by immunoSEQ multiplex PCR; TCRdb keeps only in-frame clonotypes and omits some of them. The sample has more than 250,000 clones; approximately 83% are singletons. The specimen was peripheral blood. These receptors originate from a woman in her 30s who had recovered from COVID-19. CDR3s include the opening cysteine and the closing phenylalanine or tryptophan. Fields, in order: D gene, J gene, V gene, clone size, CDR3 DNA, CDR3 protein. D genes are given only for firm matches. Clone size is shown for a subset of rows, as once, few, many or a class of expanded clone.

TRBD1 TRBJ1-5 TRBV27 - TGTGCCAGCAGATCGACAGGGCTGGGGTATGATCATCAGCCCCAGCATTTT CASRSTGLGYDHQPQHF
- TRBJ2-7 TRBV28 - TGTGCCAGCAGTCTCACAGGCGGGGCGGGCGAGCAGTACTTC CASSLTGGAGEQYF
- TRBJ2-6 TRBV18 - TGTGCCAGCTCACCATCGTACAGGAGCAACTCTGGGGCCAACGTCCTGACTTTC CASSPSYRSNSGANVLTF
- TRBJ2-7 TRBV5-6 - TGTGCCAGCAGCTTCAGACGGGGAGGCTACGAGCAGTACTTC CASSFRRGGYEQYF
TRBD1 TRBJ2-2 TRBV7-9 - TGTGCCAGCAGCGCCGGGACAGGGGTTAACACCGGGGAGCTGTTTTTT CASSAGTGVNTGELFF
TRBD1 TRBJ1-3 TRBV3-1/TRBV3-2 - TGTGCCAGCAGCCACAGGGGGTCCCCTTCTGGAAACACCATATATTTT CASSHRGSPSGNTIYF
TRBD1 TRBJ1-6 TRBV25-1 - TGTGCCAGCAGTGAGACCCGGACAGGGAGGATTTCACCCCTCCACTTT CASSETRTGRISPLHF
- TRBJ2-7 TRBV10-1 few TGCGCCAGCAGTGACTATAACCGAGCCTACGAGCAGTACTTC CASSDYNRAYEQYF
TRBD2 TRBJ2-7 TRBV5-1 - TGCGCCAGCAGCTTGAGGACTAGCGGGTACGAGCAGTACTTC CASSLRTSGYEQYF
TRBD2 TRBJ2-1 TRBV11-2 - TGTGCCAGCAGCTTACTCAGCGGGGGGGCTTACAATGAGCAGTTCTTC CASSLLSGGAYNEQFF
- TRBJ1-1 TRBV18 - TGTGCCAGCTCACCAAATAGACAAAACACTGAAGCTTTCTTT CASSPNRQNTEAFF
- TRBJ1-5 TRBV15 - TGTGCCACCAGCACCGGACAGTCTCGAAAGCCCCAGCATTTT CATSTGQSRKPQHF
- TRBJ2-7 TRBV5-4 - TGTGCCAGCAGCTTCCTCCCAGGTTCCTACGAGCAGTACTTC CASSFLPGSYEQYF
TRBD1 TRBJ1-2 TRBV5-6 - TGTGCCAGCAGCCCGACCCGGGACAGGAGAGTAAGTGGCTACACCTTC CASSPTRDRRVSGYTF
TRBD1 TRBJ2-2 TRBV28 - TGTGCCAGCAGGCGGGACAGGGCACCAAACACCGGGGAGCTGTTTTTT CASRRDRAPNTGELFF
TRBD2 TRBJ2-7 TRBV28 once TGTGCCACCTATAGCGGGAGCCACTACGAGCAGTACTTC CATYSGSHYEQYF
TRBD1 TRBJ1-6 TRBV30 - TGTGCCTCCAGGGGGCATCAGAATTCACCCCTCCACTTT CASRGHQNSPLHF
- TRBJ2-5 TRBV7-9 - TGTGCCAGCAGCTGGAGGGGGGGAGAAGAGACCCAGTACTTC CASSWRGGEETQYF
- TRBJ1-2 TRBV2 - TGTGCCGCCGGGGACACGACCTATGGCTACACCTTC CAAGDTTYGYTF
TRBD1 TRBJ1-6 TRBV2 - TGTGCCAGCAGTGGGACAGGGTATAGCTCCTATAATTCACCCCTCCACTTT CASSGTGYSSYNSPLHF
- TRBJ1-1 TRBV5-6 - TGTGCCAGCAGCTTGGGTAGAGGAGCCAACACTGAAGCTTTCTTT CASSLGRGANTEAFF
TRBD2 TRBJ2-7 TRBV28 - TGTGCCAGCAGTTTTGAACTAGCGGGGACCTCCTACGAGCAGTACTTC CASSFELAGTSYEQYF
- TRBJ1-5 TRBV5-8 once TGTGCCAGCAGCCTGGGGTCGACAGGATCGGGCAATCAGCCCCAGCATTTT CASSLGSTGSGNQPQHF
- TRBJ2-2 TRBV9 once TGTGCCAGCAAAAAGGGGTACACCGGGGAGCTGTTTTTT CASKKGYTGELFF
- TRBJ1-5 TRBV19 - TGTGCCAGTAGTCCCCCGGGAGTTGTTGGTCAGCCCCAGCATTTT CASSPPGVVGQPQHF
TRBD1 TRBJ2-3 TRBV28 - TGTGCCAGCAGCCGTGACAGGGGGATAACAGATACGCAGTATTTT CASSRDRGITDTQYF
TRBD1 TRBJ2-1 TRBV4-1 - TGCGCCAGCAGCCAAGCGGGACAGGGGGAGAATGAGCAGTTCTTC CASSQAGQGENEQFF
- TRBJ2-5 TRBV21-1 - TGTGCCAGCAGCACCGCCCGGGACAGGGGACCGGAGACCCAGTACTTC CASSTARDRGPETQYF
TRBD1 TRBJ2-3 TRBV3-1/TRBV3-2 - TGTGCCAGCAGCCTCCAGAGGGGACAGGGGGCGGATACGCAGTATTTT CASSLQRGQGADTQYF
- TRBJ2-5 TRBV7-9 - TGTGCCAGCAGCTTCGAGGCACAAGAGACCCAGTACTTC CASSFEAQETQYF
- TRBJ2-6 TRBV28 - TGTGCCAGTTCCTTACTCCCCTCTGGGGCCAACGTCCTGACTTTC CASSLLPSGANVLTF
TRBD1 TRBJ2-7 TRBV11-2 - TGTGCCAGCAAGACAGGGTATGTGAGCTACGAGCAGTACTTC CASKTGYVSYEQYF
- TRBJ1-5 TRBV28 - TGTGCCAGCAGTTTTAGTCTAAGTAGTCAGCCCCAGCATTTT CASSFSLSSQPQHF
- TRBJ2-1 TRBV7-6 - TGTGCCAGCAGCTTATCTGTCGATGAGCAGTTCTTC CASSLSVDEQFF
- TRBJ1-2 TRBV7-2 - TGTGCCAGCAGCTTACGGGGGTACTATGGCTACACCTTC CASSLRGYYGYTF
- TRBJ1-6 TRBV6-5 - TGTGCCAGCAGCCTAGGGACACACAAACCCCTCCACTTT CASSLGTHKPLHF
- TRBJ2-6 TRBV19 - TGTGCCAGTTTTCACGGGAGCCGTCTGGGGGCCAACGTCCTGACTTTC CASFHGSRLGANVLTF
TRBD1 TRBJ1-3 TRBV11-1 - TGTGCCAGCAGTCCCGGGACAGGAGTATTGATGGACACCATATATTTT CASSPGTGVLMDTIYF
- TRBJ1-1 TRBV19 - TGTGCCAGTAGTACTTTACCGGGACAAAAGAACACTGAAGCTTTCTTT CASSTLPGQKNTEAFF
- TRBJ1-1 TRBV29-1 once TGCAGCGTCCCACGGGGGGGCGGCGCAATGAACACTGAAGCTTTCTTT CSVPRGGGAMNTEAFF
TRBD1 TRBJ2-4 TRBV25-1 once TGTGCCAGCACTTTCTCCGGGACAGAAAGCATTCAGTACTTC CASTFSGTESIQYF
- TRBJ2-1 TRBV11-2 - TGTGCCAGCAGCTTAGGGGACACGTACAATGAGCAGTTCTTC CASSLGDTYNEQFF
- TRBJ1-1 TRBV7-3 - TGTGCCAGCAGCTTAAGAGGCGGCACTGAAGCTTTCTTT CASSLRGGTEAFF
- TRBJ2-5 TRBV7-9 - TGTGCCAGCAGCAAAAGGACAGTCCAAGAGACCCAGTACTTC CASSKRTVQETQYF
- TRBJ2-7 TRBV28 - TGTGCCAGCAGTCTCGACAGACTCTACGAGCAGTACTTC CASSLDRLYEQYF
TRBD2 TRBJ2-1 TRBV20-1 - TGCAGTGCTAGTATAGCGGGGGGGCCTCGGGAGCAGTTCTTC CSASIAGGPREQFF
TRBD1 TRBJ2-3 TRBV4-1 - TGCGCCAGCAGCCAAGGGCCCGGGACAGCGGCGCAGTATTTT CASSQGPGTAAQYF
- TRBJ2-3 TRBV12-5 - TGTGCTAGTTCTGGCTTTCAGGGGCAGGGCACAGATACGCAGTATTTT CASSGFQGQGTDTQYF
TRBD2 TRBJ2-3 TRBV3-1/TRBV3-2 - TGTGCCAGCAGCCAAGACCTCCTCCCTAGCGGTGGCACAGATACGCAGTATTTT CASSQDLLPSGGTDTQYF
- TRBJ1-1 TRBV19 - TGTGCCAGTAGCCCGACAGGCATGAACACTGAAGCTTTCTTT CASSPTGMNTEAFF
TRBD2 TRBJ2-7 TRBV24-1 - TGTGCCACCTCCGGGGGGTACCACGAGCAGTACTTC CATSGGYHEQYF
TRBD1 TRBJ2-4 TRBV6-4 once TGTGCCAGCAGGTACAGGGGGCGTGTAGCCAAAAACATTCAGTACTTC CASRYRGRVAKNIQYF
TRBD1 TRBJ1-5 TRBV6-5 - TGTGCCAGCAGTCCCCAGGGACAGGGTAATCAGCCCCAGCATTTT CASSPQGQGNQPQHF
- TRBJ1-1 TRBV3-1/TRBV3-2 - TGTGCCAGCAGCCCACTGGCCGGGATGAACACTGAAGCTTTCTTT CASSPLAGMNTEAFF